One sample yielded the 10 T cell receptor beta chains listed below, sequenced in a study of blood T cell repertoires in COVID-19 (dated by TCRdb to about 2020). The library was built by means of the immunoSEQ multiplex PCR assay. Imported from immuneACCESS, the table was reduced by TCRdb to in-frame sequences with V and J called. These copies leave out some clones; in studies compared against another copy, an unresolved V gene accounts for under half, and the cause of the remainder is not known. In all, the sample holds under 350,000 clones, and under 95% of those were seen once. The ten largest account for around 2.6% of the sample. The sequenced sample was PBMCs or T cells enriched from blood (not recorded which). These receptors originate from a man in his sixties who had recovered from COVID-19.

This clone was observed once. The chain couples TRBV18 to TRBJ1-5; no reliable D call. Trimming left V 0 bases short and J 7 bases short, with 10 bases between. CDR1 is KGHSH and CDR2 is LQKENI in the germline V gene. The CDR3 is 14 residues long. CDR3 residues: CASSPPPGNQPQHF. In DNA, the CDR3 is TGTGCCAGCTCACCACCCCCGGGTAACCAGCCCCAGCATTTT.

The J gene is TRBJ2-5, the V gene TRBV5-1; no clear D. Per the germline V gene, CDR1 is SGHRS and CDR2 is YFSETQ. Trimming took 4 bases from V and 7 from J, leaving 8 bases between them. The CDR3 has 11 residues. The CDR3 region is CASSLTGTQYF. The CDR3 DNA reads as TGCGCCAGCAGCCTAACCGGGACCCAGTACTTC.

This rearrangement joins TRBV6-5 to TRBJ1-1; D possibly corresponds to TRBD1 (6 bases). With 6 bases removed from V and 6 bases from J, the gap between germline ends came to 14 bases. Germline V gives CDR1 MNHEY, CDR2 SVGAGI. The CDR3 contains 13 residues. CDR3 DNA: TGTGCCAGCAGCCTAACAGGGCCCGCTGAAGCTTTCTTT. Residues: CASSLTGPAEAFF.

This rearrangement joins TRBV11-3 to TRBJ2-3; D possibly corresponds to TRBD2 (6 bases). Germline CDR1 reads SGHNT; CDR2 reads YENEEA. The V and J ends lost 2 bases and 2 bases respectively, with 20 bases between them. CDR3 size: 18 residues. The CDR3 DNA is TGTGCCAGCAGCTTAATATCGGTTGCGGCGGGGTTCACAGATACGCAGTATTTT. Translated: CASSLISVAAGFTDTQYF.

V and J are TRBV4-2 and TRBJ2-7; 9 bases align to TRBD2. V was clipped by 1 base and J by 2 bases; unmatched bases: 3. The germline V gene has CDR1 LGHNA and CDR2 YNFKEQ. The CDR3 spans 15 residues. The CDR3: CASSQVLAGAYEQYF. Here the CDR3 DNA reads TGTGCCAGCAGCCAAGTTTTAGCGGGGGCCTACGAGCAGTACTTC.

This clone was detected only once. The rearrangement links TRBV7-8 to TRBJ2-5; 7 bases agree with TRBD1. Germline-derived CDR1 and CDR2 are SGHVS and FQNEAQ. The CDR3 length is 13 residues. V lost 5 bases and J lost 2; bases outside the gene matches: 2. The CDR3 bases are TGTGCCAGCAGCCCGGGACAGCAAGAGACCCAGTACTTC. Residues: CASSPGQQETQYF. The variable domain in full, completed from reference TRBV7-8 and TRBJ2-5, reads GAGVSQSPRYKVAKRGQDVALRCDPISGHVSLFWYQQALGQGPEFLTYFQNEAQLDKSGLPSDRFFAERPEGSVSTLKIQRTQQEDSAVYLCASSPGQQETQYFGPGTRLLVL.

This clone appeared a few times. CDR3 sequence reads: CASSEQASLTEAFF. The CDR3 nucleotides read TGTGCCAGCAGCGAACAGGCCAGCCTTACTGAAGCTTTCTTT. The chain has TRBV7-9 and TRBJ1-1; tentative D call: TRBD1 (5 bases). CDR1 and CDR2 (germline): SEHNR, FQNEAQ (reference sequence). This CDR3 spans 14 amino acids. Trimming pared 5 bases from V and 5 bases from J, leaving 15 bases between.

V is TRBV4-1 and J is TRBJ1-5; TRBD1 might be the D (5 bases). The length of the CDR3 is 16 residues. Germline values: CDR1 MGHRA, CDR2 YSYEKL. Trimming removed 0 bases from V and 3 bases from J, with 12 bases in between. CDR3 DNA: TGCGCCAGCAGCCAAGATGTCCCGGGGGTCAATCAGCCCCAGCATTTT. Protein: CASSQDVPGVNQPQHF.

The chain has TRBV5-4 and TRBJ2-7; 10 bases fit TRBD2. The ends lost 3 bases at V and 2 bases at J; junction bases unmatched: 5. The length of the CDR3 is 15 residues. Germline V lookup: CDR1 SGHNT, CDR2 YYREEE (reference sequence). DNA of the CDR3: TGTGCCAGCAGCTCCGGACTAGCGGACCCCTACGAGCAGTACTTC. Amino acid sequence: CASSSGLADPYEQYF.

As regards this clone: The same CDR3 can be traced to other DNA sequences in this sample. This rearrangement joins TRBV15 to TRBJ2-7; 8 nucleotides agree with TRBD1. The CDR3 extends over 12 amino acids. CDR1 and CDR2 (germline): LNHNV, YYDKDF (reference sequence). V was pared by 8 bases and J by 3 bases, with 3 bases of the junction left unmatched. The DNA of the CDR3 is TGTGCCACCGGTGACAGGGGCTACGAGCAGTACTTC. It encodes CATGDRGYEQYF. The full variable domain, in which reference TRBV15 and TRBJ2-7 provide the parts outside the CDR3, is DAMVIQNPRYQVTQFGKPVTLSCSQTLNHNVMYWYQQKSSQAPKLLFHYYDKDFNNEADTPDNFQSRRPNTSFCFLDIRSPGLGDTAMYLCATGDRGYEQYFGPGTRLTVT.